This is a list of T cell receptor beta chains from one sample in a study of vaccination effects on CD4 cells after COVID-19. These TCRs' antigens remain unknown. The repertoire was sequenced with immunoSEQ multiplex PCR; TCRdb's copy has only in-frame clones and lacks some. The table shows about 45,000 clones, with 60% to 80% occurring only once. The starting material was CD4+ T cells from PBMCs cultured without peptide, obtained before COVID-19 vaccination. The receptors were sampled from a human donor who had a prior SARS-CoV-2 infection. Each CDR3 is given with its conserved first and last residue. A D gene is named only where the DNA matches it firmly. Expanded clones are given a class, and other clones once, few, many or no size at all.

j_call d_call clone_size v_call cdr3_nt cdr3_aa
TRBJ2-1 NA NA TRBV4-2 TGTGCCAGCAGCCAAGATCTTCTAGGGACTTCTATCAACAATGAGCAGTTCTTC CASSQDLLGTSINNEQFF
TRBJ1-3 TRBD1 NA TRBV27 TGTGCCAGCAGTTTCACAGGGGCTGGAAACACCATATATTTT CASSFTGAGNTIYF
TRBJ2-1 NA NA TRBV9 TGTGCCAGCAGCCCCTCCGGGGTCCCCTACAATGAGCAGTTCTTC CASSPSGVPYNEQFF
TRBJ1-4 NA NA TRBV2 TGTGCCAGCACCGGGGCCCGGTTTGAAAAACTGTTTTTT CASTGARFEKLFF
TRBJ2-2 NA NA TRBV7-2 TGTGCCAGCAGCTTTTTTCCCGGGGAGCTGTTTTTT CASSFFPGELFF
TRBJ1-2 NA NA TRBV15 TGTGCCACCAGCAGAGATCGTGCAGGGGACTATGGCTACACCTTC CATSRDRAGDYGYTF
TRBJ1-4 TRBD1 NA TRBV20-1 TGCAGTGCTAGTTCAGGACAGGGGTTCGAGGGGGCAAATGAAAAACTGTTTTTT CSASSGQGFEGANEKLFF
TRBJ2-5 NA once TRBV5-1 TGCGCCAGCAGCTTGGGCAGGGAAGAGACCCAGTACTTC CASSLGREETQYF
TRBJ1-4 NA NA TRBV5-6 TGTGCCAGCAGCTCGGGGCCAAATGAAAAACTGTTTTTT CASSSGPNEKLFF
TRBJ1-4 NA NA TRBV27 TGTGCCAGCAGTTCTGTCGGCGCCGCAACTAATGAAAAACTGTTTTTT CASSSVGAATNEKLFF
TRBJ2-7 TRBD2 NA TRBV13 TGTGCCAGCAGCTTAGGCCGGGGGGAGTTCGAGCAGTACTTC CASSLGRGEFEQYF
TRBJ1-2 NA NA TRBV5-1 TGCGCCAGCAGCTTGGGGTCAGGGGATGGCTACACCTTC CASSLGSGDGYTF
TRBJ2-1 TRBD1 NA TRBV15 TGTGCCACCAGCAGAGACCCAGGGGGCTACAATGAGCAGTTCTTC CATSRDPGGYNEQFF
TRBJ1-4 NA NA TRBV5-4 TGTGCCAGCAGCAAAGGGCAGGGTGGAGAAAAACTGTTTTTT CASSKGQGGEKLFF
TRBJ2-7 NA NA TRBV3-1/TRBV3-2 TGTGCCAGCAGCTACCACGGCACCTCCTACGAGCAGTACTTC CASSYHGTSYEQYF
TRBJ2-5 TRBD2 NA TRBV4-1 TGCGCCAGCAGCCTAACCCCTAGCGGGAGGCTGCAAGAGACCCAGTACTTC CASSLTPSGRLQETQYF
TRBJ2-7 TRBD1 few TRBV7-9 TGTGCCAGCAGCTTATCCCCAGACAGGGGGCATCACGAGCAGTACTTC CASSLSPDRGHHEQYF
TRBJ2-3 TRBD2 NA TRBV25-1 TGTGCCAGCAGTGCTAGCGGGGTCACAGATACGCAGTATTTT CASSASGVTDTQYF
TRBJ1-1 NA NA TRBV5-1 TGCGCCAGCAGCTTGGTCGGACAGAACACTGAAGCTTTCTTT CASSLVGQNTEAFF
TRBJ2-7 NA many TRBV7-2 TGTGCCAGCAGCTTAGGCAGGGTCCCCTACGAGCAGTACTTC CASSLGRVPYEQYF
TRBJ2-3 TRBD2 NA TRBV6-1 TGTGCCAGCAGTGAAGGGACTAGCGGGGGGGACACAGATACGCAGTATTTT CASSEGTSGGDTDTQYF
TRBJ2-1 NA NA TRBV21-1 TGTGCCAGCTCGTGGAATGAGCAGTTCTTC CASSWNEQFF
TRBJ2-5 TRBD1 NA TRBV6-5 TGTGCCAGCAGCCTGACAGGGGGTTTCGGGGAGACCCAGTACTTC CASSLTGGFGETQYF
TRBJ2-3 TRBD2 NA TRBV5-1 TGCGCCAGCAGCCCGCCGACTAGCGGGAGTTCAGATACGCAGTATTTT CASSPPTSGSSDTQYF
TRBJ1-2 NA NA TRBV18 TGTGCCAGCTCACCATCCCCAGGGCTGCGAAACTATGGCTACACCTTC CASSPSPGLRNYGYTF
TRBJ2-3 TRBD2 NA TRBV5-6 TGTGCCAGTCAGCGGGGGGGGCAACGTTTTGATACGCAGTATTTT CASQRGGQRFDTQYF
TRBJ1-3 TRBD1 NA TRBV5-5 TGTGCCAGCGCGACAGGGTCTGGAAACACCATATATTTT CASATGSGNTIYF
TRBJ2-1 NA NA TRBV5-1 TGCGCCAGCAACCTTAACGGGGGTTCTTCCTACAATGAGCAGTTCTTC CASNLNGGSSYNEQFF
TRBJ2-7 NA once TRBV29-1 TGCAGCGTTGGGGGGGCGGTCTCCTACGAGCAGTACTTC CSVGGAVSYEQYF
TRBJ2-7 NA NA TRBV20-1 TGCAGTGCTAGTATCGAGGTACTCTACGAGCAGTACTTC CSASIEVLYEQYF
TRBJ2-3 TRBD2 NA TRBV7-9 TGTGCCAGCAGCCCAGGACTAGCGGGAGGTTACACAGATACGCAGTATTTT CASSPGLAGGYTDTQYF
TRBJ1-1 NA NA TRBV4-3 TGCGCCAGCAGCCAAGTGGGGGTTATGAACACTGAAGCTTTCTTT CASSQVGVMNTEAFF
TRBJ2-1 NA NA TRBV11-1 TGTGCCAGCAGCTTGGCCCATTACAATGAGCAGTTCTTC CASSLAHYNEQFF
TRBJ1-5 TRBD1 NA TRBV4-1 TGCGCCAGCAGCCAGTTTTTACAACAGGGGAGTCAGCCCCAGCATTTT CASSQFLQQGSQPQHF
TRBJ2-3 NA NA TRBV7-2 TGTGCCAGCAGCTTAGCCCCAGGCACAGATACGCAGTATTTT CASSLAPGTDTQYF
TRBJ1-3 NA NA TRBV6-1 TGTGCCAGCAGCGGAACACAAACGTCCGGAAACACCATATATTTT CASSGTQTSGNTIYF
TRBJ2-2 NA NA TRBV7-2 TGTGCCAGCAGCCCCCAGTGGGGACCCGGGGAGCTGTTTTTT CASSPQWGPGELFF
TRBJ2-5 TRBD2 NA TRBV18 TGTGCCAGCTCACCGAGGACTAGCGGGGGGCAAGAGACCCAGTACTTC CASSPRTSGGQETQYF
TRBJ1-6 NA NA TRBV30 TGTGCCTGGAGTTTAGGTTATAATTCACCCCTCCACTTT CAWSLGYNSPLHF
TRBJ2-2 TRBD2 once TRBV7-6 TGTGCCAGCAGCACGGGACTAGCGGGGAGGTATGGGACCGGGGAGCTGTTTTTT CASSTGLAGRYGTGELFF